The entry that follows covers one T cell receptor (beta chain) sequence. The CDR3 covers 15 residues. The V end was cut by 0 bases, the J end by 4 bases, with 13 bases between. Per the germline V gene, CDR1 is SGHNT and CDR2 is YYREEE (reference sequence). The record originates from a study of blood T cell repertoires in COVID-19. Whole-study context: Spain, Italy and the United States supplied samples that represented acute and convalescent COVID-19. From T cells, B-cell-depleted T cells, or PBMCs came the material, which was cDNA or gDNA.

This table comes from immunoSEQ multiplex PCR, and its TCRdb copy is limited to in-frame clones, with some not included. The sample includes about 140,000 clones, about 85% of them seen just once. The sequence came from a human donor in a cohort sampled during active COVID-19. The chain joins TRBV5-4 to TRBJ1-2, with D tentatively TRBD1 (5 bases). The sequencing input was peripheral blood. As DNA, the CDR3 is TGTGCCAGCAGCTTGGACTTGGACACAGTCTATGGCTACACCTTC. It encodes CASSLDLDTVYGYTF.